This TCR beta chain was identified in a study of shared clonotypes between healthy human individuals. This CDR3 contains 14 residues. Germline CDR1 reads SNHLY; CDR2 reads FYNNEI. V lost 3 bases to trimming and J lost 4 bases, with 10 bases between them. Some 30,000 T cell genomes (around 190 ng DNA) went into each sorted-subset replicate. Method: immunoSEQ multiplex PCR; TCRdb's copy keeps in-frame clones and lacks some. Among under 1,100,000 clones, about 77% were seen once, and the ten largest hold around 1.5%. Study results and limitations: The study drew on few donors, limiting represented genetic and exposure-history diversity.

This clone was observed a handful of times. Antigen: not known. The source is a man between 18 and 29 years old in good health. Sequences were obtained from memory CD4+ T cells sorted from blood. Subset meaning: CD45RA-negative fraction. The chain recombines TRBV2 with TRBJ1-5; D perhaps matches TRBD1 (5 bases). CDR3 sequence (DNA): TGTGCCAGCAGTGACAGGGCTTTTAATCAGCCCCAGCATTTT. Protein: CASSDRAFNQPQHF. Full variable domain (outside the CDR3, taken from reference TRBV2 and TRBJ1-5): EPEVTQTPSHQVTQMGQEVILRCVPISNHLYFYWYRQILGQKVEFLVSFYNNEISEKSEIFDDQFSVERPDGSNFTLKIRSTKLEDSAMYFCASSDRAFNQPQHFGDGTRLSIL.